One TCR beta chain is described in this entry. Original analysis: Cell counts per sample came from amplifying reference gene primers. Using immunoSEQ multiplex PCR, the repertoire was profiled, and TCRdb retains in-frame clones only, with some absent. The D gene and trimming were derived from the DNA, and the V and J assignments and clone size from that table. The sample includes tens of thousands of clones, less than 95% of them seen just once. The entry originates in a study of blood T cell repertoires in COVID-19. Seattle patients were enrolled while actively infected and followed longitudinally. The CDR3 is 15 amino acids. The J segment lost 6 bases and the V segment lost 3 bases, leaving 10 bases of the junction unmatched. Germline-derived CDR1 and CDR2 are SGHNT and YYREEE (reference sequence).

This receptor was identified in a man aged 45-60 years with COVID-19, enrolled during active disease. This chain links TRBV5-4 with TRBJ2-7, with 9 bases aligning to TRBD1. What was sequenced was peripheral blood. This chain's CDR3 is CASSSVTGGLGEQYF. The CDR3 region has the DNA TGTGCCAGCAGCTCAGTCACAGGGGGCTTGGGCGAGCAGTACTTC.